One sample yielded the 17 T cell receptor beta chains listed below, sequenced in a study of CD8 T cells in ankylosing spondylitis. No antigen is known for these receptors. Study outcomes and limitations: Seven to nine highly homologous variants formed a TCR beta motif that appeared characteristic of ankylosing spondylitis blood.

TCRdb reprocessed the 5' RACE reads with MiXCR, giving one entry per CDR3 protein. The data show some 840,000 distinct CDR3 sequences, 12% seen once. Sequencing used blood, either unsorted or a sorted T cell fraction (not recorded which). The origin of the receptors is a male donor with ankylosing spondylitis.

This clonotype was counted only a few times. V and J are TRBV6-5 and TRBJ1-2; tentative D call: TRBD1 (5 bases). V lost 1 base and J lost 6, with 15 bases in between. This CDR3 has 15 residues. Germline CDR1 is MNHEY and CDR2 is SVGAGI. CDR3 bases: TGTGCCAGCAGTTACTGGGCGCGCAGGGAGAATGGCTACACCTTC. This translates into CASSYWARRENGYTF.

This clonotype has more than one count but fewer than ten. The chain has TRBV7-2 and TRBJ1-2, with D perhaps matching TRBD1 (5 bases). The CDR3 runs to 15 residues. Trimming took off 1 base at V and 7 bases at J, with 16 bases between the two ends. Germline CDR1 is SGHTA and CDR2 is FQGNSA. Written as DNA, the CDR3 is TGTGCCAGCAGCTTAGAAGGCCTTCGGGGGGGTGGCTACACCTTC. Translating it yields CASSLEGLRGGGYTF.

The V gene is TRBV6-1, the J gene TRBJ2-3; 10 positions match TRBD2. Germline values: CDR1 MNHNS, CDR2 SASEGT. The CDR3 has 14 residues. The V segment lost 6 bases and the J segment 14 bases; nucleotides outside the gene matches: 14. Here the CDR3 reads CASSRTSSGGSWYF. In nucleotides, the CDR3 is TGTGCCAGCAGCCGCACCTCTAGCGGGGGTTCTTGGTATTTT.

J is TRBJ2-5 and V is TRBV29-1, with D hard to call. V gave up 2 bases and J gave up 1 base, with 8 bases separating them. CDR3 length equals 13 residues. CDR1 and CDR2 from the germline V gene are SQVTM and ANQGSEA. The CDR3 spells CSVETSLQETQYF. CDR3 bases: TGCAGCGTTGAAACAAGCCTCCAAGAGACCCAGTACTTC. The full variable domain, with the rest looked up from reference TRBV29-1 and TRBJ2-5, is SAVISQKPSRDICQRGTSLTIQCQVDSQVTMMFWYRQQPGQSLTLIATANQGSEATYESGFVIDKFPISRPNLTFSTLTVSNMSPEDSSIYLCSVETSLQETQYFGPGTRLLVL.

This clonotype was seen a handful of times. The chain couples TRBV10-3 to TRBJ2-5, with D unclear. Per germline, CDR1 ENHRY and CDR2 SYGVKD. V shed 3 bases and J shed 5 bases, with 10 bases lying between them. The CDR3 is 13 amino acids. The CDR3 loop reads CAISDIGLETQYF. The DNA of the CDR3 is TGTGCCATCAGTGATATAGGGCTGGAGACCCAGTACTTC.

This clonotype was recorded many times. The chain uses TRBV20-1 and TRBJ1-4; 9 bases are shared with TRBD1. Germline V lookup: CDR1 DFQATT, CDR2 SNEGSKA (reference sequence). The V and J ends lost 0 bases and 6 bases, in that order; junction bases with no gene match: 5. The length of the CDR3 is 15 residues. The DNA for the CDR3 is TGCAGTGCTAGAGACCGGGACAGGGCTCATGAAAAACTGTTTTTT. Translation: CSARDRDRAHEKLFF.

This clonotype was seen only a few times. The chain has TRBV7-2 and TRBJ2-3, with D possibly matching TRBD2 (5 bases). There are 12 residues in the CDR3. Germline lookup yields CDR1 SGHTA and CDR2 FQGNSA. Deletions cut 4 bases from V and 8 bases from J, with 10 bases between. CDR3: CASSSLSGTQYF. The CDR3 DNA sequence: TGTGCCAGCAGCTCCCTCAGCGGTACGCAGTATTTT.

This clonotype appeared a few times. This chain uses TRBV24-1 with TRBJ2-7; TRBD1 matches at 8 bases. The length of the CDR3 is 16 residues. V dropped 3 bases and J dropped 2; count of bases not matched to a gene: 8. Germline V lookup: CDR1 KGHDR, CDR2 SFDVKD. The CDR3 DNA sequence: TGTGCCACCAGTGATCCCGGACAGGGATTCCCCTACGAGCAGTACTTC. Its protein product is CATSDPGQGFPYEQYF.

Only a few counts were recorded for this clonotype. V gene TRBV10-1 combines with J gene TRBJ2-1; TRBD2 is a possible D gene (5 bases). CDR1 and CDR2 from the germline V gene are WNHNN and SYGVQD (reference sequence). The germline V and J ends were trimmed by 9 bases and 8 bases, with 17 bases remaining between them. The CDR3 covers 13 residues. CDR3 amino acids: CASRRGPADEQFF. As DNA, the CDR3 is TGCGCCAGTCGTCGGGGTCCGGCGGATGAGCAGTTCTTC.

At least ten counts were recorded for this clonotype. This chain joins TRBV5-5 and TRBJ2-1; 9 positions match TRBD1. Germline CDR1 is SGHKS and CDR2 is YYEKEE (reference sequence). The V and J ends lost 2 bases and 7 bases, in that order; junction bases with no gene match: 13. This CDR3 is 17 amino acids long. The CDR3 DNA sequence: TGTGCCAGCAGCTTCACCGGGACAGGGCTTCTTTATAATGAGCAGTTCTTC. This codes for CASSFTGTGLLYNEQFF.

This clonotype has ten or more counts. The gene calls are TRBV29-1 and TRBJ2-3; D uncertain. The V gene's germline CDR1 is SQVTM and CDR2 ANQGSEA. V was clipped by 7 bases and J by 1 base, with 9 bases between them. This CDR3 spans 12 amino acids. The CDR3 region is CSAMDGTDTQYF. DNA for the CDR3: TGCAGCGCTATGGACGGCACAGATACGCAGTATTTT.

The chain is built from TRBV20-1 and TRBJ2-1; D might be TRBD1 (6 bases). The CDR3 is 13 residues long. Trimming removed 6 bases from V and 7 bases from J, with 16 bases in between. Germline CDR1 reads DFQATT; CDR2 reads SNEGSKA (reference sequence). The CDR3 is CSAGTPGANEQFF. The CDR3 nucleotides read TGCAGTGCCGGAACCCCAGGGGCGAATGAGCAGTTCTTC.

This clonotype was counted a few times. The chain combines TRBV20-1 with TRBJ2-1; no definite D call. Germline loops: CDR1 DFQATT, CDR2 SNEGSKA (reference sequence). This CDR3 comprises 12 residues. Trimming stripped 5 bases from V and 2 bases from J, with 7 bases between. The DNA for the CDR3 is TGCAGTGCTGGGCCCCCCTACAATGAGCAGTTCTTC. Residues: CSAGPPYNEQFF.

J is TRBJ2-6 and V is TRBV4-2; D is unclear. The ends were cut back, 0 bases at V and 0 bases at J, with 6 bases in the middle. Germline lookup yields CDR1 LGHNA and CDR2 YNFKEQ. This CDR3 is built from 16 residues. The CDR3 DNA sequence: TGTGCCAGCAGCCAAGATCCCCACTCTGGGGCCAACGTCCTGACTTTC. Protein: CASSQDPHSGANVLTF.

This clonotype has more than one count but fewer than ten. V and J are TRBV11-2 and TRBJ2-7; TRBD1 agrees at 7 bases. Germline assignment: CDR1 SGHAT and CDR2 FQNNGV. V dropped 5 bases and J dropped 5; count of bases not matched to a gene: 9. The CDR3 is made up of 14 amino acids. The CDR3 coding sequence is TGTGCCAGCAGCCCGGACAGGCTCATCAACGAGCAGTACTTC. Protein: CASSPDRLINEQYF.

This sequence joins TRBV12-5 and TRBJ2-1; D gene unclear. The germline CDR1 and CDR2 sequences are LGHNT and FRNRAP. Trimming left V 5 bases short and J 1 base short, with 18 bases between. The CDR3 runs 17 residues. CDR3 in DNA: TGTGCTAGTGGTCGCCGCCCTTCGCAGACTTCCTACAATGAGCAGTTCTTC. It is translated as CASGRRPSQTSYNEQFF.

The V gene is TRBV7-2, the J gene TRBJ1-2; D is unresolved. Looked up from germline, CDR1 is SGHTA and CDR2 is FQGNSA. The length of the CDR3 is 13 residues. V was pared by 2 bases and J by 6 bases, with 10 bases between. The CDR3 spells CASSLPALDGYTF. The CDR3 nucleotides read TGTGCCAGCAGCTTACCGGCCCTGGATGGCTACACCTTC.